What follows are 21 T cell receptor beta chains derived from one specimen sequenced in a study of T cell responses to AZD1222 COVID-19 vaccine. Sequenced by immunoSEQ multiplex PCR; TCRdb stores in-frame clones only, minus some. Found here are about 150,000 clones, about 86% of them singletons; the top ten hold 5% to 5.5%. The input for sequencing was peripheral blood, taken 28 days after the second AZD1222 dose. Receptors were obtained from an adult who received the AZD1222 COVID-19 vaccine.

This sequence joins TRBV3-1 (or the pseudogene TRBV3-2) and TRBJ2-7, with TRBD2 identical over 8 bases. Germline V gene data show CDR1 as LGHDT and CDR2 as YNNKEL (reference sequence). Losses at the gene ends were 2 bases for V and 7 bases for J; bases not matched to a gene: 13. The CDR3 covers 16 residues. DNA of the CDR3: TGTGCCAGCAGCCAACCCGCCGCCCGGGAGGGCGGAGAGCAGTACTTC. Residues: CASSQPAAREGGEQYF.

V is TRBV2 and J is TRBJ1-3; 7 nucleotides line up with TRBD1. Germline loops: CDR1 SNHLY, CDR2 FYNNEI. This CDR3 region has 16 residues. Trimming at V came to 8 bases and at J to 8 bases, leaving 18 bases not matched to a gene. The CDR3 DNA follows: TGTGCCAGCTTCCTCGACAGGGTAGCGGGACCCGACACCATATATTTT. It specifies CASFLDRVAGPDTIYF.

The chain has TRBV9 and TRBJ1-4; possibly TRBD1 for D (6 bases). CDR3 size: 17 residues. V shed 3 bases and J shed 3 bases, with 18 bases lying between them. CDR1 is SGDLS and CDR2 is YYNGEE in the germline V gene. In nucleotides, the CDR3 is TGTGCCAGCAGCGCGTGCCTCCAGGGGTGGGCTAATGAAAAACTGTTTTTT. Translated: CASSACLQGWANEKLFF.

This clone was observed a handful of times. The rearrangement joins TRBV3-1 (or the pseudogene TRBV3-2) to TRBJ2-1, with D possibly matching TRBD2 (6 bases). Germline V gene lookup returns CDR1 LGHDT and CDR2 YNNKEL (reference sequence). CDR3 size: 16 residues. With 0 bases removed from V and 3 bases from J, the gap between germline ends came to 12 bases. CDR3 sequence reads: CASSQEGVGGYNEQFF. Written as DNA, the CDR3 is TGTGCCAGCAGCCAAGAAGGAGTCGGGGGCTACAATGAGCAGTTCTTC.

A single count supports this clone. V gene TRBV25-1 combines with J gene TRBJ1-4; possibly TRBD1 for D (6 bases). This CDR3 is 16 amino acids long. Germline V gene sequence: CDR1 MGHDK, CDR2 SYGVNS. V lost 8 bases, J lost 3 bases, and 19 bases lay in between. In nucleotides, the CDR3 is TGTGCCAGCGGGGGGCTGTCGGGACAACCTAATGAAAAACTGTTTTTT. Protein product: CASGGLSGQPNEKLFF.

The J gene is TRBJ1-5, the V gene TRBV4-1, with D uncertain. CDR1 and CDR2 from the germline V gene are MGHRA and YSYEKL. This CDR3 is 15 amino acids long. Trimming took 1 base from V and 0 from J, leaving 7 bases between them. Here the CDR3 DNA reads TGCGCCAGCAGCCAAGGGGAGTATAGCAATCAGCCCCAGCATTTT. Translated, it gives CASSQGEYSNQPQHF.

This clone was detected a few times. This chain links TRBV24-1 with TRBJ2-7, with D maybe TRBD1 (5 bases). The CDR3 is made up of 21 amino acids. Germline V gene data show CDR1 as KGHDR and CDR2 as SFDVKD. Trimming removed 0 bases from V and 3 bases from J, with 29 bases in between. The CDR3 sequence is CATSDLKWRPPTGPLGYEQYF. CDR3 bases: TGTGCCACCAGTGATTTGAAGTGGCGGCCCCCAACAGGCCCCTTGGGCTACGAGCAGTACTTC.

The chain combines TRBV7-9 with TRBJ2-5; 9 bases match TRBD2. There are 18 residues in the CDR3. With 5 bases clipped from V and 5 bases from J, the junction kept 18 bases outside the gene matches. CDR1 SEHNR and CDR2 FQNEAQ come from the germline V gene (reference sequence). For the CDR3, the DNA is TGTGCCAGCAGCCCCATTTCCGGGAGCGGGAGGAGTGGGGAGACCCAGTACTTC. Protein sequence: CASSPISGSGRSGETQYF. Together with reference TRBV7-9 and TRBJ2-5, the CDR3 gives the full variable domain: DTGVSQNPRHKITKRGQNVTFRCDPISEHNRLYWYRQTLGQGPEFLTYFQNEAQLEKSRLLSDRFSAERPKGSFSTLEIQRTEQGDSAMYLCASSPISGSGRSGETQYFGPGTRLLVL.

The chain uses TRBV6-5 and TRBJ2-7, with D possibly TRBD2 on 6 matching bases. The CDR3 spans 15 residues. Per the germline V gene, CDR1 is MNHEY and CDR2 is SVGAGI. Trimming took off 8 bases at V and 6 bases at J, with 23 bases between the two ends. The CDR3 nucleotides are TGTGCCAGCGCCGACCAACGGACTACCGGCTCCGAGCAGTACTTC. Encoded protein: CASADQRTTGSEQYF.

The J gene is TRBJ2-1, the V gene TRBV21-1; the table's D call, TRBD1, was not checked against the DNA. TRBV21-1 constitutes a pseudogene. This CDR3 spans 13 amino acids. The CDR3 DNA reads as TGTGCCATTCCAGGGGCTGCTTACAATGAGCAGTTCTTC. This sequence encodes CAIPGAAYNEQFF.

The J gene is TRBJ2-5, the V gene TRBV5-6, with D unclear. Trimming shortened V by 4 bases and J by 1 base, and 11 bases separated the two germline ends. Germline V lookup: CDR1 SGHDT, CDR2 YYEEEE. The CDR3 sequence is 14 residues long. The CDR3 reads CASSPGYAQETQYF. CDR3 nucleotide sequence: TGTGCCAGCAGCCCCGGCTATGCCCAAGAGACCCAGTACTTC.

This clone was seen just once. V gene TRBV28 combines with J gene TRBJ1-4; the D is unclear. This CDR3 region has 14 residues. Germline assignment: CDR1 MDHEN and CDR2 SYDVKM. V lost 5 bases and J 8 bases, leaving 15 bases between the germline ends. As DNA, the CDR3 is TGTGCCAGCAGTCGAATTCCCGGGCAAGAAAAACTGTTTTTT. Its protein product is CASSRIPGQEKLFF.

The CDR3 loop reads CASSLELEDEQFF. The DNA for the CDR3 is TGTGCCAGCAGCTTAGAACTAGAGGATGAGCAGTTCTTC. The chain uses TRBV7-9 and TRBJ2-1, with D perhaps matching TRBD2 (5 bases). V dropped 1 base and J dropped 8 bases, with 9 bases sitting between them. Germline lookup yields CDR1 SEHNR and CDR2 FQNEAQ (reference sequence). CDR3 length: 13 residues.

This clone was found once. The chain couples TRBV5-1 to TRBJ2-7, with D unclear. Germline-derived CDR1 and CDR2 are SGHRS and YFSETQ. Trimming took off 0 bases at V and 4 bases at J, with 8 bases between the two ends. The CDR3 extends over 13 amino acids. The CDR3: CASSLDREYEQYF. The CDR3 nucleotides read TGCGCCAGCAGCTTGGACCGAGAGTACGAGCAGTACTTC.

Of note for this clone: Other DNA sequences within the sample encode an identical CDR3. V usage is TRBV10-3 and J usage is TRBJ1-1; D unclear. The V gene lost 6 bases and the J gene lost 5 bases, with 7 bases spanning the gap. This CDR3 spans 11 amino acids. Germline V CDR1 and CDR2: ENHRY, SYGVKD. The DNA for the CDR3 is TGTGCCATCAGGGAAGGAACTGAAGCTTTCTTT. It codes for CAIREGTEAFF.

The chain is built from TRBV21-1 and TRBJ1-5; the table's TRBD1 call for D was not verified on the DNA. TRBV21-1 is a pseudogene locus. The CDR3 runs to 18 residues. The CDR3 nucleotides read TGTGCCAGCAGCAAAGTCATTCACGGGACAGGGGGCAATCAGCCCCAGCATTTT. Encoded protein: CASSKVIHGTGGNQPQHF.

CDR3 DNA: TGTGCCAGCAGCTTAAATGAGTGGACAGGGCAGATGGGCTACACCTTC. Its protein product is CASSLNEWTGQMGYTF. The rearrangement uses TRBV7-9 and TRBJ1-2; 8 nucleotides align to TRBD1. The V and J ends lost 2 bases and 8 bases, in that order; junction bases with no gene match: 13. The CDR3 consists of 16 residues. Germline values: CDR1 SEHNR, CDR2 FQNEAQ (reference sequence). The full variable domain, with the rest looked up from reference TRBV7-9 and TRBJ1-2, is DTGVSQNPRHKITKRGQNVTFRCDPISEHNRLYWYRQTLGQGPEFLTYFQNEAQLEKSRLLSDRFSAERPKGSFSTLEIQRTEQGDSAMYLCASSLNEWTGQMGYTFGSGTRLTVV.

The genes are TRBV11-2 and TRBJ2-1; no clear D. The CDR3 length is 14 residues. Germline CDR1 SGHAT, CDR2 FQNNGV. V lost 3 bases and J 5 bases, leaving 11 bases between the germline ends. Written as DNA, the CDR3 is TGTGCCAGCAGCTTCCGGACGCAAAACAATGAGCAGTTCTTC. This gives the protein CASSFRTQNNEQFF.

The chain carries TRBV18 and TRBJ2-7; tentatively, D is TRBD1 (5 bases). With 1 base removed from V and 5 bases from J, the gap between germline ends came to 9 bases. Germline V gene lookup returns CDR1 KGHSH and CDR2 LQKENI. The CDR3 has 13 amino acids. In DNA form, the CDR3 reads TGTGCCAGCTCACCACAGGGGCCAGACGAGCAGTACTTC. Amino acid sequence: CASSPQGPDEQYF. The full variable domain, rest sourced from reference TRBV18 and TRBJ2-7, is NAGVMQNPRHLVRRRGQEARLRCSPMKGHSHVYWYRQLPEEGLKFMVYLQKENIIDESGMPKERFSAEFPKEGPSILRIQQVVRGDSAAYFCASSPQGPDEQYFGPGTRLTVT.

The V gene is TRBV2, the J gene TRBJ1-5; D not certain. From germline, CDR1 is SNHLY and CDR2 FYNNEI. V gave up 7 bases and J gave up 3 bases, with 10 bases separating them. This CDR3 is built from 13 residues. This chain's CDR3 is CASTTENNQPQHF. CDR3 nucleotide sequence: TGTGCCAGCACGACGGAAAACAATCAGCCCCAGCATTTT.

The chain recombines TRBV21-1 with TRBJ2-2; the DNA was not used to check the table's D call, TRBD2. TRBV21-1 is a pseudogene locus. There are 19 residues in the CDR3. The CDR3 sequence is CASSKAGLAGATNTGELFF. The CDR3 DNA follows: TGTGCCAGCAGCAAAGCAGGACTAGCGGGAGCAACGAACACCGGGGAGCTGTTTTTT.